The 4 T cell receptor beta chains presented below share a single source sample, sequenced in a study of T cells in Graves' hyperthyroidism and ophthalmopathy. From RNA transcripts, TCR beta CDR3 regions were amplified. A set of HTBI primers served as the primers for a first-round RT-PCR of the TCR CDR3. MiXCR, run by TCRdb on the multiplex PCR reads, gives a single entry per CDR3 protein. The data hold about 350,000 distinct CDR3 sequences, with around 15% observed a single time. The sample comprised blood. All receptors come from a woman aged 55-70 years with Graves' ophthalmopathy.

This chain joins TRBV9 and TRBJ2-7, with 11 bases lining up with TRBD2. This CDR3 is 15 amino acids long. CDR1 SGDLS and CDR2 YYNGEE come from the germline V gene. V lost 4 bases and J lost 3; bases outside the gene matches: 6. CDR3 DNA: TGTGCCAGCAGCTACTATGGGACTAGCGGCTACGAGCAGTACTTC. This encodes CASSYYGTSGYEQYF.

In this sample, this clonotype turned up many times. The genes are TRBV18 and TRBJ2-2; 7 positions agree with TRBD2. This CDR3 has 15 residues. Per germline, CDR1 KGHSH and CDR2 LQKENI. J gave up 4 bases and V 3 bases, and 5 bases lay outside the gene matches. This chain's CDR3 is CASSPLGTITGELFF. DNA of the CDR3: TGTGCCAGCTCACCTCTCGGGACTATCACCGGGGAGCTGTTTTTT.

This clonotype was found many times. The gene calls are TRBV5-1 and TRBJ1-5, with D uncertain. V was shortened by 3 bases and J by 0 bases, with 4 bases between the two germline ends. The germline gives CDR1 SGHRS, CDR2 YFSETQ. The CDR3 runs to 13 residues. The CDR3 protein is CASSYDSNQPQHF. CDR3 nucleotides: TGCGCCAGCAGCTACGATAGCAATCAGCCCCAGCATTTT.

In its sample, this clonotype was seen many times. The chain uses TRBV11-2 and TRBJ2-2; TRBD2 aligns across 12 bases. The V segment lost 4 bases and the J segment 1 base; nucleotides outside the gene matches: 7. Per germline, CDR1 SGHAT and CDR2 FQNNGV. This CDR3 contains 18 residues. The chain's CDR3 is CASSSRTSGEMNTGELFF. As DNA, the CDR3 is TGTGCCAGCAGCTCTCGGACTAGCGGGGAGATGAACACCGGGGAGCTGTTTTTT.